This T cell receptor beta chain came from a study of cytomegalovirus exposure and HLA in healthy donors. Amplification used 60 Vbeta primers and 13 Jbeta primers. Measured with immunoSEQ multiplex PCR; TCRdb has only the in-frame clones, and not every one. The sample lists 90,000 to 150,000 clones; roughly 70% were seen once. The CDR3 consists of 13 residues. The germline gives CDR1 LNHNV, CDR2 YYDKDF (reference sequence). V was shortened by 1 base and J by 5 bases, with 8 bases between the two germline ends. This receptor was identified in a woman between 45 and 60 years old in good health and CMV-seropositive. The chain carries TRBV15 and TRBJ2-5; D uncertain. Sequenced: PBMCs. The CDR3 DNA sequence: TGTGCCACCAGCAGAGGACTCGGGGAGACCCAGTACTTC. This encodes CATSRGLGETQYF.